This T cell receptor beta chain is drawn from a study of T cell repertoires in cytomegalovirus infection. At the level of the study: Public TCR beta signatures were indicative of both CMV infection and a matching HLA type.

This clonotype has a count of ten or more. The antigen is undetermined. TCRdb reanalysed the reads using MiXCR and keeps one entry per CDR3 protein. The data show hundreds of thousands of distinct CDR3 sequences, over 15% seen once. Points from the study as a whole: The ex vivo response was dominated by HLA-C-restricted CMV-specific TCR beta clonotypes.

The ends were cut back, 8 bases at V and 3 bases at J, with 4 bases in the middle. This CDR3 is built from 11 residues. Germline V gene sequence: CDR1 SNHLY, CDR2 FYNNEI. Sequencing used PBMCs. This clonotype originated in a human donor in good health (CMV status not recorded). Some clones in this sample may be carry-over from other donors' samples. The chain employs TRBV2 and TRBJ2-2; no reliable D call. The CDR3 loop reads CASQYTGELFF. In nucleotides, the CDR3 is TGTGCCAGCCAGTACACCGGGGAGCTGTTTTTT.